This T cell receptor beta chain originates from a study of cytomegalovirus exposure and HLA in healthy donors. Note on this clone: Antigen: not known.

Germline CDR1 SGDLS, CDR2 YYNGEE. This CDR3 is 15 amino acids long. With V trimmed by 0 bases and J by 9 bases, 9 bases remained unmatched. Study-level findings and limits: Immune exposure information comprised only CMV serostatus. Because they were indistinguishable, some V segments, including TRBV6-2 and TRBV6-3, were excluded.

The PCR made use of 60 Vbeta and 13 Jbeta primers. TCRdb's copy holds only in-frame clones and misses some; the assay was immunoSEQ multiplex PCR. The sample lists fewer than 75,000 clones, roughly four fifths seen once, with 4.3% in the top ten. This receptor was taken from a man aged 30 to 39 in good health and CMV-seronegative. Sequenced material: PBMCs. The rearrangement uses TRBV9 and TRBJ2-1; 7 positions agree with TRBD2. The CDR3 DNA is TGTGCCAGCAGCGTAGAAGCGGGGATGGGGGGTGAGCAGTTCTTC. This sequence encodes CASSVEAGMGGEQFF.